A selection of T cell receptor beta chains follows, all from one sample in a study of blood T cell repertoires in COVID-19. Profiled with immunoSEQ multiplex PCR; TCRdb holds only in-frame clones, not every one. Of 130,000 or so clones listed, around 89% are singletons. The sequenced material came from peripheral blood. These TCRs come from a man between 45 and 60 years old with acute or convalescent COVID-19. Each CDR3 is given with its conserved first and last residue. D genes are given only for firm matches. Rows may omit the clone size; those that give it use once, few, many or a size class.

j_gene | v_gene | len | abundance | d_gene | CDR3aa | CDR3nt
TRBJ1-6 | TRBV5-5 | 17 | - | - | CASSSRAFNLYNSPLHF | TGTGCCAGCAGCTCGCGTGCATTTAACCTTTATAATTCACCCCTCCACTTT
TRBJ1-2 | TRBV7-6 | 12 | - | - | CASSPWEGGYTF | TGTGCCAGCAGCCCATGGGAGGGAGGCTACACCTTC
TRBJ1-2 | TRBV3-1/TRBV3-2 | 12 | - | TRBD1 | CASSPRTGGYTF | TGTGCCAGCAGCCCGCGGACAGGGGGCTACACCTTC
TRBJ1-1 | TRBV6-5 | 15 | - | - | CANKQGGVLDTEAFF | TGTGCCAATAAACAGGGAGGGGTTCTCGACACTGAAGCTTTCTTT
TRBJ1-3 | TRBV6-5 | 15 | - | TRBD1 | CASSWTGNSGNTIYF | TGTGCCAGCAGTTGGACAGGCAACTCTGGAAACACCATATATTTT
TRBJ2-7 | TRBV11-1 | 14 | - | TRBD1 | CASSPDRGTYEQYF | TGTGCCAGCAGCCCTGACAGGGGTACCTACGAGCAGTACTTC
TRBJ1-2 | TRBV9 | 12 | once | TRBD1 | CASSPQGEGYTF | TGTGCCAGCAGTCCTCAGGGGGAGGGCTACACCTTC
TRBJ2-5 | TRBV7-2 | 14 | - | TRBD1 | CASSLATGYQTQYF | TGTGCCAGCAGCTTAGCGACAGGGTACCAGACCCAGTACTTC
TRBJ1-2 | TRBV7-9 | 13 | - | - | CASSLQGWDGYTF | TGTGCCAGCAGCTTGCAGGGATGGGATGGCTACACCTTC
TRBJ2-2 | TRBV11-2 | 15 | - | TRBD2 | CASSYRSGLGGELFF | TGTGCCAGCAGCTACCGTAGCGGGCTGGGAGGGGAGCTGTTTTTT
TRBJ1-2 | TRBV5-6 | 17 | - | TRBD1 | CASSLLVWTGGNYGYTF | TGTGCCAGCAGCCTCCTTGTCTGGACAGGGGGTAACTATGGCTACACCTTC
TRBJ1-6 | TRBV7-6 | 15 | - | - | CASSPRTAWDSPLHF | TGTGCCAGCAGCCCGAGGACAGCTTGGGATTCACCCCTCCACTTT
TRBJ1-1 | TRBV6-6 | 14 | - | - | CASRFRAEYTEAFF | TGTGCCAGCAGGTTCAGAGCGGAGTACACTGAAGCTTTCTTT
TRBJ1-1 | TRBV6-5 | 13 | - | - | CASSTTTNTEAFF | TGTGCCAGCAGCACTACAACGAACACTGAAGCTTTCTTT
TRBJ1-2 | TRBV19 | 15 | - | - | CASTVMDAGGYGYTF | TGTGCCAGTACCGTGATGGACGCGGGAGGTTATGGCTACACCTTC
TRBJ2-3 | TRBV5-1 | 15 | - | TRBD1 | CASSFGPTGQDTQYF | TGCGCCAGCAGCTTTGGCCCGACAGGGCAAGATACGCAGTATTTT
TRBJ1-6 | TRBV5-1 | 16 | - | - | CASSLAGQGRGSPLHF | TGCGCCAGCAGCTTGGCCGGTCAGGGGAGGGGATCACCCCTCCACTTT
TRBJ2-7 | TRBV6-6 | 14 | - | - | CASTPAGGRYEQYF | TGTGCCAGCACCCCAGCCGGGGGTAGGTACGAGCAGTACTTC
TRBJ2-1 | TRBV5-1 | 15 | few | TRBD2 | CASSFRAGAVNEQFF | TGCGCCAGCAGCTTTAGAGCGGGAGCCGTCAATGAGCAGTTCTTC
TRBJ1-1 | TRBV11-2 | 13 | - | - | CASKRQVNTEAFF | TGTGCCAGCAAAAGACAGGTCAACACTGAAGCTTTCTTT
TRBJ1-1 | TRBV18 | 14 | - | - | CASSPDRADTEAFF | TGTGCCAGCTCACCCGACAGAGCAGACACTGAAGCTTTCTTT
TRBJ2-3 | TRBV11-2 | 12 | - | TRBD2 | CASSLGGTAQYF | TGTGCCAGCAGCTTGGGGGGGACTGCACAATATTTT
TRBJ1-2 | TRBV29-1 | 13 | - | - | CSVVRDTNYGYTF | TGCAGCGTTGTGAGGGACACTAACTATGGCTACACCTTC